The source of this TCR beta chain is a study of stem cell transplantation in POMP-related autoinflammatory disease. Study background: CD8+ T cells were low and CD4+ cells naive-skewed before transplant.

Notes on this clone: Its antigen remains unknown.

Study findings and constraints: In patients with PRAID, every analyzed T-cell subset tended to show lower diversity and higher clonality.

Germline CDR1 reads DFQATT; CDR2 reads SNEGSKA (reference sequence). The CDR3 has 11 residues. Trimming cost V 4 bases and J 4 bases, with 8 bases left between them. PRAID featured prominent immunodeficiency. Profiling relied on immunoSEQ multiplex PCR, and the TCRdb table lists in-frame clones only, not all of them. Of some 68,000 clones listed, approximately 91% are singletons. The sequences come from CD4+ T cells from PBMCs, collected after stem cell transplantation. The source is a human patient with POMP-related autoinflammation and immune dysregulation (PRAID). Part of the T cells may come from the graft donor. The V and J genes are TRBV20-1 and TRBJ2-7; weak D call: TRBD1 (5 bases). The CDR3 DNA reads TGCAGTGCTACCAGGGTATACGAGCAGTACGTC. The encoded protein is CSATRVYEQYV.